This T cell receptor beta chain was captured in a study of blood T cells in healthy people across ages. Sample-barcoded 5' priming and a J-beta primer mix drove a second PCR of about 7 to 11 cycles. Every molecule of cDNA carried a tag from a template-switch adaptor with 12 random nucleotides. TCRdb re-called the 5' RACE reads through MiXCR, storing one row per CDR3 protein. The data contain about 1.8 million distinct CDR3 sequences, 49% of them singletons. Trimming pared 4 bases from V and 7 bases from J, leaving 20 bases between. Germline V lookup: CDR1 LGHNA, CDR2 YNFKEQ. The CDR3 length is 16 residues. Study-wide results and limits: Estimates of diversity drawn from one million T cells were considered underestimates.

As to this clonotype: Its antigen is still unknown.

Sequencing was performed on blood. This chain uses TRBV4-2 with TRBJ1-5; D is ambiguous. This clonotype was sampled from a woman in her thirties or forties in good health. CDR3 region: CASSRRTDLTGQPQHF. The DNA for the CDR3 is TGTGCCAGCAGCCGGAGGACGGATCTTACGGGCCAGCCCCAGCATTTT.